This T cell receptor beta chain is drawn from a study of blood T cell repertoires in COVID-19. In the study overall: T cells, B-cell-depleted T cells, or PBMCs supplied cDNA or gDNA.

Germline CDR1 reads MNHEY; CDR2 reads SMNVEV (reference sequence). CDR3 length: 15 amino acids. V was shortened by 5 bases and J by 2 bases, with 15 bases between the two germline ends. Per the study methods: Scientists estimated how many nucleated cells there were by amplifying reference gene primers. Profiling relied on immunoSEQ multiplex PCR, and the TCRdb table lists in-frame clones only, not all of them. The V and J calls and clone size come from that table; D and trimming were worked out from the DNA. The sample yields some 200,000 clones, 75% to 85% seen once. The specimen was peripheral blood. The clonotype comes from a woman aged 40 to 49 with COVID-19, enrolled during active disease. This chain connects TRBV27 to TRBJ2-5, with TRBD2 as a possible D gene (6 bases). The CDR3 bases are TGTGCCAGCAGTCCCCTCCGTGGGGGGCAAGAGACCCAGTACTTC. It translates to CASSPLRGGQETQYF.